The table lists the clone carrying this T cell receptor beta chain with a count of one. Its antigen is unidentified. This sample is part of a study of T cell responses to AZD1222 COVID-19 vaccine. The study, taken as a whole, reports: Across spike, vaccine-associated CD4 TCRs were found, dominant at 160-218 and 743-854. The study identified only five to seven AZD1222 recipients as seropositive at baseline. The study reported that nearly half of spike-specific TCRs target unmutated variant regions.

Generated by immunoSEQ multiplex PCR, the TCRdb table keeps only in-frame clones and is missing some. The sample records around 100,000 clones, over 75% being singletons. In germline, CDR1 is SGHVS, CDR2 FQNEAQ. V was clipped by 3 bases and J by 2 bases, with 14 bases between them. The CDR3 consists of 15 residues. The chain is built from TRBV7-8 and TRBJ2-7; no clear D. The material sequenced was peripheral blood, taken on day 0 of AZD1222 vaccination. The receptor was derived from an adult in good health. The CDR3 coding sequence is TGTGCCAGCAGCTTTGATAGGGAAGGGACCTACGAGCAGTACTTC. The encoded protein is CASSFDREGTYEQYF.